Described below is a single T cell receptor beta chain sequence and its context. What this receptor recognizes is not known. Base qualities are not provided; no much larger clone lies one nucleotide away. The method behind the library was the immunoSEQ multiplex PCR assay. In most patients, genomic DNA was isolated using the Qiagen DNeasy Blood and Tissue Kit and sent frozen to Adaptive Biotechnologies for TCR sequencing. For most patients, high-throughput TCR-beta CDR3 sequencing of genomic DNA was performed by Adaptive Biotechnologies. The paper's processing steps were these. TCR sequencing data were retrieved from Adaptive's ImmunoSEQ software for roughly 20 patients, whereas three other patients were processed with MiXCR and VDJtools. To correct CD4 versus CD8 sorting errors, any sequence found in both subsets at a frequency ratio below 5:1 was removed. CDR3 nucleotide sequences shared by donor and recipient were removed because the origin of these sequences could not be assigned. At least 2-fold expansion over unstimulated cells and a minimum CFSE-low frequency of 0.002% (template counts) or 0.001% (read counts) were required for clones to be classified as alloreactive. Clones were considered mappable if detected in sequenced pre-transplant spleen, lymph node, or MLR CFSE-low populations of the donor or recipient. The cumulative frequency of alloreactive clones was calculated as a percentage of all sequences, weighted by copy number. Sourced from immuneACCESS, this table was stored by TCRdb with only in-frame sequences that have V and J called. A share of the clones is absent; for the studies checked, an unresolved V gene accounts for under half, and the remainder has no known explanation. Clone size and the V and J calls come from that table; the DNA yielded D and trimming. The sample table lists around 88,000 clones, less than 95% of them with a count of one. The ten largest account for 6% to 9% of the sample.

This sample stems from a study of graft-versus-host responses after intestinal transplantation (dated by TCRdb to the early 2020s). Background on the whole study: Recipients received multivisceral, liver-intestinal, or isolated intestinal transplants. Anti-thymocyte globulin induction was given to all recipients, followed by maintenance tacrolimus and steroids for two to four years. Of the 20 to 25 intestinal transplant recipients enrolled in the cohort, one of whom was a retransplant, 3 patients without pretransplant specimens were excluded. A peak of at least 4% donor T cells among recipient peripheral blood mononuclear cells was the definition used for donor T cell macrochimerism. After intestinal transplantation, graft-versus-host and host-versus-graft alloreactive T cell clones were followed in the graft, circulation and bone marrow using bulk TCR-beta CDR3 sequencing. Alloreactive clones were identified by sequencing pre-transplant mixed lymphocyte reaction products and comparing these products with unstimulated pre-transplant donor and recipient T cells. Rather than going through the commercial service, samples from a few later patients were sequenced in-house on an Illumina MiSeq and processed with MiXCR. The study at large found these results: GvH clones turned up in recipient bone marrow, with some appearing earlier in ileal mucosa or blood, a pattern consistent with an intestinal mucosal origin. The conclusions were limited by the relatively low number and heterogeneity of the intestinal transplant patients. High GvH to HvG T cell clonal ratios were observed in the allografts of patients with donor T cell macrochimerism. Early after transplant, declines in HvG clones were associated with peak levels of circulating GvH clones.

The CDR3 has 17 amino acids, counting the end cysteine and phenylalanine. Kept here is only the CDR3 DNA, which spans 51 bases and is read in frame from base 1. CDR1 and CDR2, looked up from the germline V gene, are SGHRS and YFSETQ. The sample's time point label is to be understood as: cells obtained before transplantation from donor or recipient. CD3+CD4+ and CD3+CD8+ populations were FACS-sorted from unstimulated pre-transplant donor and recipient cells taken from spleen or lymph nodes. The chain employs TRBV5-1 and TRBJ2-5; the D gene could be TRBD1 or TRBD2, each one agreeing over 6 bases. The last part of the DNA fits TRBJ2-7 better; the J call may be wrong. The TCR comes from a human donor who was the organ donor for an intestinal transplant. The sample in question was unstimulated CD8+ T cells sorted from spleen or lymph node cells, obtained before transplant. The DNA is TGCGCCAGCAGCTTGGCCTTGGGGGGCGCCCTTTCCTACGAGCAGTACTTC. This is translated as CASSLALGGALSYEQYF.